This T cell receptor beta chain was profiled in a study of OX40 agonist ivuxolimab in advanced cancers. Looking at the study overall: Two patients with cutaneous melanoma and one with hepatocellular carcinoma, three in total, showed partial responses.

Findings of the study overall: Relative to CD4+ cells, CD8+ T cells on average had more expanded clones. Researchers did not determine the expanded peripheral T cells' antigen specificity.

This CDR3 contains 16 residues. V dropped 0 bases and J dropped 9; count of bases not matched to a gene: 9. CDR1 and CDR2 from the germline V gene are SGDLS and YYNGEE. Sequencing was performed with immunoSEQ multiplex PCR; in TCRdb, only in-frame clones are kept and a portion is missing. The sample lists 9,500 to 11,000 clones, approximately 86% occurring once. For this clone: Its specificity is unknown.

This sequence joins TRBV9 and TRBJ2-1; 10 positions match TRBD2. This sequence originates from an adult with an advanced solid tumor such as melanoma, head and neck, liver or kidney cancer. The sample consisted of CD4+ or CD8+ T cells sorted from blood, taken in a trial of the OX40 agonist ivuxolimab. This CDR3 is CASSVASSGRSGEQFF. CDR3 nucleotides: TGTGCCAGCAGCGTAGCCAGTAGCGGGAGGTCCGGTGAGCAGTTCTTC.